A few counts support the clone carrying this T cell receptor beta chain. Its cognate antigen is unknown. The sample is drawn from a study of CD8+ T cells in alopecia areata. Germline CDR1 is SQVTM and CDR2 is ANQGSEA. V was cut by 7 bases and J by 4 bases, with 10 bases left in between. The CDR3 has 11 amino acids. Regarding treatment: oral pan-JAK inhibitor, 5-10 mg twice daily. Punch biopsies of lesional scalp, plus peripheral blood, were taken from alopecia areata patients. RNA extraction and reverse transcription yielded cDNA as sequencing template. Method: immunoSEQ multiplex PCR; TCRdb's copy keeps in-frame clones and lacks some. The profile covers 170,000 or so clones, with 50% to 70% appearing a single time and 0.9% to 1% taken by the ten largest. Whole-study findings and limits: Researchers report lesional scalp, most notably alopecia totalis/universalis, outstripped normal scalp in clonality. Both scalp clonality and the expanded CD8+ clones among the top 100 showed a significant decrease with tofacitinib.

Sequenced material: CD4+ T cells sorted from blood, taken at week 4, from a patient treated with tofacitinib. The chain links TRBV29-1 to TRBJ1-1; weak D call: TRBD1 (6 bases). This clonotype was sampled from a human donor with alopecia areata. The CDR3 DNA is TGCAGCGAAATGACAGGCACTGAAGCTTTCTTT. Its translation: CSEMTGTEAFF.